The 30 T cell receptor beta chains below all came from one sample that was sequenced in a study of vaccination and CD4 T cells after COVID-19. The treatment denotes: roughly 10-day PBMC culture with coronavirus spike peptide pools or control peptides (ViraFEST assay). With the Oncomine TCR Beta short-read assay, DNA from cultured CD4+ T cells was sequenced. TCRdb itself ran the PCR reads through MiXCR, one entry per CDR3 protein. The sample carries roughly 25,000 distinct CDR3 sequences, 67% recorded once. Their antigens remain unidentified. The sample here was CD4+ T cells from blood, cultured in vitro, taken after SARS-CoV-2 vaccination. Receptors originate from a human donor who received a COVID-19 vaccine.

The V call is TRBV20-1, the J call TRBJ1-2; D remains unclear. V lost 6 bases, J lost 4 bases, and 18 bases lay in between. Germline V CDR1 and CDR2: DFQATT, SNEGSKA (reference sequence). The CDR3 length is 14 residues. The CDR3 nucleotides are TGCAGTGCGAGTCAAGGGCGTATTAGCTATGGCTACACCTTC. This codes for CSASQGRISYGYTF.

The chain has TRBV11-2 and TRBJ2-5, with 8 bases lining up with TRBD1. After removal of 0 bases from V and 0 bases from J, the junction contained 15 bases not matched to a gene. The germline CDR1 and CDR2 sequences are SGHAT and FQNNGV. There are 20 residues in the CDR3. CDR3 in amino acids: CASSLDVEIRTGWNQETQYF. As DNA, the CDR3 is TGTGCCAGCAGCTTAGACGTGGAGATACGGACAGGGTGGAACCAAGAGACCCAGTACTTC.

This chain uses TRBV12-3 or TRBV12-4 with TRBJ1-6, with TRBD1 as a possible D gene (5 bases). This CDR3 spans 14 amino acids. Trimming pared 0 bases from V and 9 bases from J, leaving 9 bases between. The CDR3 loop reads CASSLANGGSPLHF. Written as DNA, the CDR3 is TGTGCCAGCAGTTTAGCGAACGGGGGTTCACCCCTCCACTTT.

This clonotype occurred a few times. This chain uses TRBV6-2 or TRBV6-3 with TRBJ2-3, with TRBD2 as a possible D gene (6 bases). CDR3 length: 15 residues. From germline, CDR1 is MNHEY and CDR2 SVGEGT. The V gene lost 1 base and the J gene lost 2 bases, with 10 bases spanning the gap. In DNA form, the CDR3 reads TGTGCCAGCAGTTACTGGGGGGAACCCACAGATACGCAGTATTTT. Encoded protein: CASSYWGEPTDTQYF.

The rearrangement joins TRBV19 to TRBJ1-2; D ambiguous. The CDR3 contains 16 residues. Germline V lookup: CDR1 LNHDA, CDR2 SQIVND (reference sequence). Trimming took 3 bases from V and 1 from J, leaving 15 bases between them. CDR3 in amino acids: CASSMGSQAVNYGYTF. DNA of the CDR3: TGTGCCAGTAGTATGGGGAGCCAAGCCGTTAACTATGGCTACACCTTC.

V usage is TRBV6-5 and J usage is TRBJ1-2; possible D gene TRBD1, 6 bases. Germline V gene sequence: CDR1 MNHEY, CDR2 SVGAGI. V was shortened by 4 bases and J by 0 bases, with 21 bases between the two germline ends. The CDR3 runs 18 residues. The chain's CDR3 is CASSSTRGRGEANYGYTF. CDR3 nucleotide sequence: TGTGCCAGCAGTTCCACTCGTGGCAGGGGAGAGGCTAACTATGGCTACACCTTC.

The V call is TRBV6-1, the J call TRBJ1-5, with D maybe TRBD1 (5 bases). The CDR3 loop spans 14 amino acids. Germline CDR1 MNHNS, CDR2 SASEGT. Trimming took 6 bases from V and 5 from J, leaving 14 bases between them. This chain's CDR3 is CASSSRGGDQPQHF. The CDR3 nucleotides are TGTGCCAGCAGCTCCCGAGGAGGGGATCAGCCCCAGCATTTT.

V is TRBV19 and J is TRBJ1-2; the D gene is possibly TRBD1 (6 bases). V was shortened by 7 bases and J by 4 bases, with 19 bases between the two germline ends. Looked up from germline, CDR1 is LNHDA and CDR2 is SQIVND (reference sequence). The CDR3 is 15 residues long. CDR3 coding DNA: TGTGCCAGTACAGCGGACAGTTGGGAGGCCTATGGCTACACCTTC. It specifies CASTADSWEAYGYTF.

The chain recombines TRBV7-2 with TRBJ1-2; possibly TRBD1 for D (5 bases). The CDR3 spans 15 residues. Germline CDR1 reads SGHTA; CDR2 reads FQGNSA. With 2 bases removed from V and 1 base from J, the gap between germline ends came to 11 bases. The CDR3 sequence: CASSLRGRNNYGYTF. CDR3 coding DNA: TGTGCCAGCAGCTTAAGGGGCAGAAATAACTATGGCTACACCTTC.

The chain employs TRBV15 and TRBJ2-7, with D possibly called TRBD1 or TRBD2 (5 bases each). From germline, CDR1 is LNHNV and CDR2 YYDKDF (reference sequence). The CDR3 loop spans 15 amino acids. V was trimmed by 1 base and J by 0 bases, leaving 10 bases between them. In DNA, the CDR3 is TGTGCCACCAGCAGAGGTGGGGGATTCTCCTACGAGCAGTACTTC. Residues: CATSRGGGFSYEQYF.

The chain carries TRBV6-1 and TRBJ2-2; the match to TRBD1 covers 8 bases. With 5 bases clipped from V and 7 bases from J, the junction kept 12 bases outside the gene matches. Germline loops: CDR1 MNHNS, CDR2 SASEGT. The CDR3 loop spans 16 amino acids. The CDR3 DNA reads TGTGCCAGCAGTAACGATGTGGACAGGGTCGGCGGGGAGCTGTTTTTT. Encoded protein: CASSNDVDRVGGELFF.

V gene TRBV27 combines with J gene TRBJ2-2; D is possibly TRBD1 (6 bases). There are 18 residues in the CDR3. Trimming stripped 7 bases from V and 1 base from J, with 22 bases between. The germline gives CDR1 MNHEY, CDR2 SMNVEV (reference sequence). CDR3 coding DNA: TGTGCCAGCACCGGTCGTTCAGGACAGACTATGAACACCGGGGAGCTGTTTTTT. Its translation: CASTGRSGQTMNTGELFF.

V and J are TRBV29-1 and TRBJ2-7; 9 nucleotides agree with TRBD1. Germline CDR1 reads SQVTM; CDR2 reads ANQGSEA. Trimming cost V 6 bases and J 5 bases; bases outside gene matches: 8. The CDR3 has 13 amino acids. The CDR3 protein is CSVSRDREDEQYF. For the CDR3, the DNA is TGCAGCGTCTCCCGGGACAGGGAAGACGAGCAGTACTTC.

In DNA form, the CDR3 reads TGTGCCAGCAGCTTATCGGGATACGAGCAGTACTTC. It specifies CASSLSGYEQYF. The V gene is TRBV7-8, the J gene TRBJ2-7, with TRBD2 as a possible D gene (5 bases). This CDR3 contains 12 residues. The germline gives CDR1 SGHVS, CDR2 FQNEAQ. V lost 2 bases to trimming and J lost 4 bases, with 6 bases between them.

The genes are TRBV7-9 and TRBJ1-1; TRBD1 aligns across 9 bases. This CDR3 has 17 amino acids. V shed 1 base, J shed 1 base, and the junction held 7 bases outside the gene matches. Germline-derived CDR1 and CDR2 are SEHNR and FQNEAQ (reference sequence). The CDR3 DNA sequence: TGTGCCAGCAGCTTAGTTTACAGGGGGCGAGGGAACACTGAAGCTTTCTTT. It yields the protein CASSLVYRGRGNTEAFF. The complete variable domain, with remaining parts taken from reference TRBV7-9 and TRBJ1-1, reads DTGVSQNPRHKITKRGQNVTFRCDPISEHNRLYWYRQTLGQGPEFLTYFQNEAQLEKSRLLSDRFSAERPKGSFSTLEIQRTEQGDSAMYLCASSLVYRGRGNTEAFFGQGTRLTVV.

The chain combines TRBV24-1 with TRBJ1-1; 8 bases match TRBD1. V was clipped by 7 bases and J by 3 bases; unmatched bases: 9. The CDR3 runs to 15 residues. Germline values: CDR1 KGHDR, CDR2 SFDVKD. The CDR3 sequence is CATRGQGQGYTEAFF. The CDR3 nucleotides are TGTGCCACCAGAGGACAGGGTCAGGGGTACACTGAAGCTTTCTTT.

This clonotype was counted a few times. The V and J genes are TRBV29-1 and TRBJ1-2; 8 bases fit TRBD1. The CDR3 has 12 residues. Germline CDR1 and CDR2: SQVTM and ANQGSEA. With V trimmed by 3 bases and J by 7 bases, 4 bases remained unmatched. The CDR3 sequence: CSVDRGQRGYTF. As DNA, the CDR3 is TGCAGCGTTGACAGGGGGCAGCGTGGCTACACCTTC.

The chain combines TRBV27 with TRBJ1-6; tentative D call: TRBD1 (6 bases). V lost 4 bases and J 4 bases, leaving 17 bases between the germline ends. This CDR3 is built from 17 residues. Germline assignment: CDR1 MNHEY and CDR2 SMNVEV (reference sequence). CDR3 bases: TGTGCCAGCAGTTCCAATGGGGGGCCTTTTTATAATTCACCCCTCCACTTT. This gives the protein CASSSNGGPFYNSPLHF.

V usage is TRBV7-7 and J usage is TRBJ2-5; 7 bases fit TRBD1. This CDR3 spans 16 amino acids. V lost 5 bases, J lost 2 bases, and 11 bases stayed unmatched. Looked up from germline, CDR1 is SSHAT and CDR2 is FNYEAQ (reference sequence). Written as DNA, the CDR3 is TGTGCCAGCAGCCCCGGTCCCGGACAGGCTCAAGAGACCCAGTACTTC. It yields the protein CASSPGPGQAQETQYF.

J is TRBJ1-2 and V is TRBV12-3 or TRBV12-4; 8 bases align to TRBD1. The V gene end was trimmed by 7 bases and the J gene end by 5 bases; junction bases not matched to a gene: 6. The CDR3 is 13 residues long. Here the CDR3 reads CASKAGGRYGYTF. Here the CDR3 DNA reads TGTGCCAGCAAGGCAGGGGGCAGGTATGGCTACACCTTC.

The chain employs TRBV6-1 and TRBJ1-1; tentatively, D is TRBD1 (5 bases). Germline V gives CDR1 MNHNS, CDR2 SASEGT. This CDR3 spans 13 amino acids. V was cut by 6 bases and J by 1 base, with 9 bases left in between. The CDR3 DNA follows: TGTGCCAGCAGGACTACAGGGAACACTGAAGCTTTCTTT. This encodes CASRTTGNTEAFF.

This clonotype was seen only once. An end of the junction does not agree with germline; a read error may underlie this. The chain has TRBV24-1 and TRBJ1-2, with TRBD1 identical over 8 bases. The CDR3 sequence is 15 residues long. Germline lookup yields CDR1 KGHDR and CDR2 SFDVKD. The CDR3 region has the DNA TGTGCCACCAGTGACCCGGACAGGGATAACCATGGCTACACCTTC. It encodes CATSDPDRDNHGYTF.

The CDR3: CASSDHREYGYTF. CDR3 DNA: TGTGCCAGCAGTGATCACAGGGAGTATGGCTACACCTTC. This chain uses TRBV6-1 with TRBJ1-2; TRBD1 might be the D (6 bases). Germline lookup yields CDR1 MNHNS and CDR2 SASEGT. The V end lost 3 bases, the J end lost 5 bases, and 10 bases lay between the germline ends. The CDR3 is 13 amino acids.

The rearrangement joins TRBV2 to TRBJ1-1, with 9 bases aligning to TRBD1. The CDR3 is made up of 14 amino acids. The V gene end was trimmed by 6 bases and the J gene end by 1 base; junction bases not matched to a gene: 3. Looked up from germline, CDR1 is SNHLY and CDR2 is FYNNEI. The CDR3 coding sequence is TGTGCCAGCAGACAGGGGGCCTGGAACACTGAAGCTTTCTTT. Translation: CASRQGAWNTEAFF.

The chain has TRBV7-2 and TRBJ1-2, with a tentative D call TRBD1 (5 bases). Trimming took 5 bases from V and 8 from J, leaving 15 bases between them. This CDR3 comprises 13 residues. Germline lookup yields CDR1 SGHTA and CDR2 FQGNSA. CDR3 DNA sequence: TGTGCCAGCAGCGCACCGCAGGGTTGGGGCTACACCTTC. Translated, it gives CASSAPQGWGYTF.

CDR3 nucleotide sequence: TGCAGTGCTAGTGTAAGCGGGACGGAAGCTTTCTTT. Its translation is CSASVSGTEAFF. The rearrangement joins TRBV20-1 to TRBJ1-1, with D perhaps TRBD1 (5 bases). Trimming shortened V by 3 bases and J by 8 bases, and 13 bases separated the two germline ends. Germline V gene data show CDR1 as DFQATT and CDR2 as SNEGSKA (reference sequence). The CDR3 totals 12 residues.

The chain is built from TRBV20-1 and TRBJ1-1; tentative D call: TRBD1 (5 bases). Germline CDR1 and CDR2: DFQATT and SNEGSKA (reference sequence). The CDR3 is 15 amino acids. V lost 3 bases and J lost 0, with 14 bases in between. The CDR3, as DNA: TGCAGTGCTAGTCGGCAGGCAGGGATGAACACTGAAGCTTTCTTT. This translates into CSASRQAGMNTEAFF.

The V call is TRBV24-1, the J call TRBJ2-6; unclear D gene. The V end was cut by 7 bases, the J end by 2 bases, with 11 bases between. Germline CDR1 reads KGHDR; CDR2 reads SFDVKD. CDR3 size: 15 residues. The CDR3 is CATREHATGANVLTF. The CDR3, as DNA: TGTGCCACCAGGGAACACGCCACTGGGGCCAACGTCCTGACTTTC.

V usage is TRBV24-1 and J usage is TRBJ2-3; D could derive from TRBD1 or TRBD2 (5 bases each). Germline CDR1 is KGHDR and CDR2 is SFDVKD. Trimming pared 7 bases from V and 9 bases from J, leaving 13 bases between. The CDR3 sequence is 12 residues long. CDR3 amino acids: CATSSDWGTQYF. CDR3 sequence (DNA): TGTGCCACCAGCTCTGATTGGGGGACGCAGTATTTT.

The V call is TRBV20-1, the J call TRBJ2-1; tentatively, D is TRBD1 (6 bases). Germline CDR1 and CDR2: DFQATT and SNEGSKA (reference sequence). This CDR3 is 14 amino acids long. Trimming removed 0 bases from V and 2 bases from J, with 8 bases in between. DNA of the CDR3: TGCAGTGCTAGAGATGGGGGCGCCTACAATGAGCAGTTCTTC. Its translation is CSARDGGAYNEQFF.